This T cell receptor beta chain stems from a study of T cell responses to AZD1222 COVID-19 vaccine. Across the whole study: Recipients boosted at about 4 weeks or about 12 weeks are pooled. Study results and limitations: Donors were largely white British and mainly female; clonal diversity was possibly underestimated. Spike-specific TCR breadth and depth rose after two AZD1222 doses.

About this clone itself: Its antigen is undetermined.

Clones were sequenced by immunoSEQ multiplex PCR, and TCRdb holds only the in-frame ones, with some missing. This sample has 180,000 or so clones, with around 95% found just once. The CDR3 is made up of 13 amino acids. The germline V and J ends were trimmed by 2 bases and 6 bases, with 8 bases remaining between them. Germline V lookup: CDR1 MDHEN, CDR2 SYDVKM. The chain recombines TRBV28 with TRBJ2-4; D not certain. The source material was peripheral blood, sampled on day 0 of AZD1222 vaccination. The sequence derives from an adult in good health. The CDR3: CASSLAVLNIQYF. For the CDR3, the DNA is TGTGCCAGCAGTTTAGCCGTATTAAACATTCAGTACTTC.